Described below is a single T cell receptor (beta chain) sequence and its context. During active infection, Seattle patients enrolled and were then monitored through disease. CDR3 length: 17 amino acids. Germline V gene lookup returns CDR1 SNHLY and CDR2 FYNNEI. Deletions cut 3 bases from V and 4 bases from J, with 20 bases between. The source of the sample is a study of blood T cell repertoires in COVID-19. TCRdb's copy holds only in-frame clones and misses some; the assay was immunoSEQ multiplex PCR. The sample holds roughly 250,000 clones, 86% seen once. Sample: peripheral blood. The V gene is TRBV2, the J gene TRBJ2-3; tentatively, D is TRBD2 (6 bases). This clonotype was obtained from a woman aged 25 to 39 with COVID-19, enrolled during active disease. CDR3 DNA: TGTGCCAGCAGTGACCCGGAGGGGCGCATAAGCGCAGATACGCAGTATTTT. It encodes CASSDPEGRISADTQYF.